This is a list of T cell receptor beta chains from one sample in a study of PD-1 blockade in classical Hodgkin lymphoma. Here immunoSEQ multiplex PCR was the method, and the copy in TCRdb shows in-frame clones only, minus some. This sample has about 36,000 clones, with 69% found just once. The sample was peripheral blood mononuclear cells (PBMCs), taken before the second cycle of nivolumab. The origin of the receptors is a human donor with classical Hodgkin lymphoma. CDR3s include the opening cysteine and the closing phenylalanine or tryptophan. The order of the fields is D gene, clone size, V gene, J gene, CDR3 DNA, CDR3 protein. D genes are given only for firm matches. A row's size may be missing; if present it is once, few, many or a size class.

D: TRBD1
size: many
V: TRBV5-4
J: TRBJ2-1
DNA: TGTGCCAGCAGCCTGGACAGGGGCCCCAATGAGCAGTTCTTC
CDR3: CASSLDRGPNEQFF

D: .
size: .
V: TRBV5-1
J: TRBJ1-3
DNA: TGCGCCAGCAGTCCCCGGGGAGACTCTGGAAACACCATATATTTT
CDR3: CASSPRGDSGNTIYF

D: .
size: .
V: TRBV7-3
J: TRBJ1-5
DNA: TGTGCCAGCAGCCACGGGGCCGATTATAGCAATCAGCCCCAGCATTTT
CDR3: CASSHGADYSNQPQHF

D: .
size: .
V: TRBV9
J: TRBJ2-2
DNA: TGTGCCAGCAGCGTAGAGTGGGGGGGCCGTGCCGGGGAGCTGTTTTTT
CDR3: CASSVEWGGRAGELFF

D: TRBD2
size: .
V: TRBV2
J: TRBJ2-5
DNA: TGTGCCAGCGGGGGACTAGCGGGGGGGCCCGAGACCCAGTACTTC
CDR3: CASGGLAGGPETQYF

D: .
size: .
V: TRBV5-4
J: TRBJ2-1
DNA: TGTGCCAGCAGCTTGGGCGGGATCAGCTCCTACAATGAGCAGTTCTTC
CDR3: CASSLGGISSYNEQFF

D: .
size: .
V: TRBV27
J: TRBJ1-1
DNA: TGTGCCAGCAGATTACAGATATTGAACACTGAAGCTTTCTTT
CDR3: CASRLQILNTEAFF

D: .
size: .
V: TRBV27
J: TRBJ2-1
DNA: TGTGCCACCGCGGTGGGACGGCTGGGCAATGAGCAGTTCTTC
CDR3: CATAVGRLGNEQFF

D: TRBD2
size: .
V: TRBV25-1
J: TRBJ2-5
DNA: TGTGCCAGCAGTGAAGGTCATGCGGGAGGCCAAGAGACCCAGTACTTC
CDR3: CASSEGHAGGQETQYF

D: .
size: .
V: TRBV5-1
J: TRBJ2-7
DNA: TGCGCCAGCAGCCCGCGGGACTCCTTCTACGAGCAGTACTTC
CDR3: CASSPRDSFYEQYF

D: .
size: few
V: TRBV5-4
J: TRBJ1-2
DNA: TGTGCCAGCAGCCCTGGGGGTTTTATGGGCTATGGCTACACCTTC
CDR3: CASSPGGFMGYGYTF

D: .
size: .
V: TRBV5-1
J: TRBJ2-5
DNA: TGCGCCAGCAGCCTCCAGGGACCCCAAGAGACCCAGTACTTC
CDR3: CASSLQGPQETQYF

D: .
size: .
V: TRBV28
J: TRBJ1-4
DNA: TGTGCCAGCAGTTTCCCGACAGGTTTAGGGGAAAAACTGTTTTTT
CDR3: CASSFPTGLGEKLFF

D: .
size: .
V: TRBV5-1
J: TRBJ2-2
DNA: TGCGCCACTCAGGACAACCCGGGCACCGGGGAGCTGTTTTTT
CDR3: CATQDNPGTGELFF

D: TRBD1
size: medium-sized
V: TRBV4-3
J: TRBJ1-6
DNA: TGCGCCAGCAGCCAGAACCTCCGGGACAGGGGAAATTCACCCCTCCACTTT
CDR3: CASSQNLRDRGNSPLHF

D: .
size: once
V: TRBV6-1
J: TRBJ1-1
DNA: TGTGCCAGCAGAGTAGAATTCGCTACTAACACTGAAGCTTTCTTT
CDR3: CASRVEFATNTEAFF

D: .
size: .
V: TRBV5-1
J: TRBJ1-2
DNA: TGCGCCAGCAGCTTGGAACTACAGAGAGCTAACTATGGCTACACCTTC
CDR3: CASSLELQRANYGYTF

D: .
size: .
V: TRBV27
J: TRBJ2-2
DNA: TGTGCCAGCAGGGGGGGAGCGAACACCGGGGAGCTGTTTTTT
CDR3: CASRGGANTGELFF

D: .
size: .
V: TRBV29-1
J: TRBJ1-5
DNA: TGCAGCGTTTCGGTAGATAGCAATCAGCCCCAGCATTTT
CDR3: CSVSVDSNQPQHF

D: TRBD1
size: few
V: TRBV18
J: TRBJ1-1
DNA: TGTGCCAGCTCACCTGACAGGGTTAACACTGAAGCTTTCTTT
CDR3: CASSPDRVNTEAFF

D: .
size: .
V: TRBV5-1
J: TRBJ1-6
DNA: TGCGCCAGCAGCTTGGATGGGACTTCGTATAATTCACCCCTCCACTTT
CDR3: CASSLDGTSYNSPLHF

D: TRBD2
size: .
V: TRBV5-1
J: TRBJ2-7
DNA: TGCGCCAGCAGCGCTCTAGCGGGGGGGCCGGGCGAGCAGTACTTC
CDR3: CASSALAGGPGEQYF

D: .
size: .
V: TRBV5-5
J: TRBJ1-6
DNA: TGTGCCAGCAGCTTGGATTCAGTCATTTATAATTCACCCCTCCACTTT
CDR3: CASSLDSVIYNSPLHF

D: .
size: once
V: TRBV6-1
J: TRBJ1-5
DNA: TGTGCCAGCAGTGAGGGGGCTCTGAATCAGCCCCAGCATTTT
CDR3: CASSEGALNQPQHF

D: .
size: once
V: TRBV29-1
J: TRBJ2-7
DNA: TGCAGTGTTCGCTCCGGGACAGCGGGCTACGAGCAGTACTTC
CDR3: CSVRSGTAGYEQYF

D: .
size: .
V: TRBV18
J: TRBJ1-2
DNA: TGTGCCAGCTCACCGGTCCGTTCGGGCTCCCGGGATGGCTACACCTTC
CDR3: CASSPVRSGSRDGYTF